The 4 T cell receptor beta chains reported below all come from one sample, sequenced in a study of chemoradiotherapy in HPV16-positive cancers. Clones were read by immunoSEQ multiplex PCR, and TCRdb kept only the in-frame ones, dropping some. The data contain tens of thousands of clones, more than 85% of them seen just once; the ten biggest clones take up roughly 4.7%. Specimen: blood, collected from a patient who underwent chemoradiotherapy. The receptors here all came from a human donor with HPV-associated anogenital cancer.

The chain links TRBV5-5 to TRBJ1-3, with D possibly TRBD1 on 5 matching bases. The CDR3 is 14 residues long. The V gene lost 4 bases and the J gene lost 5 bases, with 13 bases spanning the gap. Germline CDR1 SGHKS, CDR2 YYEKEE (reference sequence). CDR3 protein: CASSHMGPRNTIYF. CDR3 sequence (DNA): TGTGCCAGCAGCCATATGGGACCGAGAAACACCATATATTTT.

V is TRBV7-2 and J is TRBJ1-2; D perhaps matches TRBD1 (6 bases). V lost 0 bases, J lost 7 bases, and 12 bases lay in between. The length of the CDR3 is 14 residues. Germline CDR1 reads SGHTA; CDR2 reads FQGNSA. CDR3 nucleotides: TGTGCCAGCAGCTTAGCGCGGCAGGGGCGTGGCTACACCTTC. Translated: CASSLARQGRGYTF.

The chain employs TRBV6-5 and TRBJ1-1; 7 nucleotides match TRBD1. This CDR3 has 13 amino acids. V lost 10 bases to trimming and J lost 5 bases; unmatched junction nucleotides: 10. Germline V lookup: CDR1 MNHEY, CDR2 SVGAGI. This CDR3 reads CATAGGKWTEAFF. The DNA for the CDR3 is TGTGCCACCGCAGGGGGGAAATGGACTGAAGCTTTCTTT.

The CDR3, as DNA: TGCGCCAGCAGCTTGGGCGTCGGTGGTAATGAAAAACTGTTTTTT. Translated: CASSLGVGGNEKLFF. The chain couples TRBV5-1 to TRBJ1-4; D is undetermined. V lost 0 bases to trimming and J lost 4 bases, with 10 bases between them. Germline V gene data show CDR1 as SGHRS and CDR2 as YFSETQ. This CDR3 has 15 amino acids.